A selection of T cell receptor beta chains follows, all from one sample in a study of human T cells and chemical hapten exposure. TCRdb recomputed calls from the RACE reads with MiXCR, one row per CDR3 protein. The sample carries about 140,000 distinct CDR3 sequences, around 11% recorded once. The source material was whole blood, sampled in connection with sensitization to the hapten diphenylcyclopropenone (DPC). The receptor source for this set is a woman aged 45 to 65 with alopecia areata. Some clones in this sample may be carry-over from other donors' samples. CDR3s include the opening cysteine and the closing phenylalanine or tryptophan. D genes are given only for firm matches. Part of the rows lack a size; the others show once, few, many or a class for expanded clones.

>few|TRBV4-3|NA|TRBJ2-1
TGCGCCAGCTCTGGAGCCCCGGGCCCGCCGAATGAGCAGTTCTTC
CASSGAPGPPNEQFF
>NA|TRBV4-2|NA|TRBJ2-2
TGTGCCAGCAGCCAAGAACCTAGCTTGGCCGGGGAGCTGTTTTTT
CASSQEPSLAGELFF
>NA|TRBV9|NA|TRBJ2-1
TGTGCCAGCAGCGTAAGCTGGGGGGCTCTGAATGAGCAGTTCTTC
CASSVSWGALNEQFF
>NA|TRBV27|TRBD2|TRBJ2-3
TGTGCCAGCAGTTTATTCCTAGCGGGGTCCACAGATACGCAGTATTTT
CASSLFLAGSTDTQYF
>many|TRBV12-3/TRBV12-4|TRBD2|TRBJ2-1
TGTGCCAGCAGTTTGCTGTCTAGCGGAGCCGTTAACAATGAGCAGTTCTTC
CASSLLSSGAVNNEQFF
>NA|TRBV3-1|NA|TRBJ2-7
TGTGCCAGCAGCCAAGATACGATCCCAGGGAAGGACGAGCAGTACTTC
CASSQDTIPGKDEQYF
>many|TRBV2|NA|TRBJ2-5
TGTGCCAGCAGTGATGACTCCCCACGGGAGACCCAGTACTTC
CASSDDSPRETQYF
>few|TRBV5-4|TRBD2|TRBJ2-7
TGTGCCAGCAGCTTGGCGGGACTAGCGGGAGACTTTGAGCAGTACTTC
CASSLAGLAGDFEQYF
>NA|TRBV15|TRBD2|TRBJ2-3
TGTGCCACCAGCAGAGATCCGGGGGGATTGGCTACGCAGTATTTT
CATSRDPGGLATQYF
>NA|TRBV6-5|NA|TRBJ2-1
TGTGCCAGCAAAATGGGGGACGTTTCCTACAATGAGCAGTTCTTC
CASKMGDVSYNEQFF
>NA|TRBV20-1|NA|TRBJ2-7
TGCAGTGCTAGAGATTATAGGGTTTCCTACGAGCAGTACTTC
CSARDYRVSYEQYF
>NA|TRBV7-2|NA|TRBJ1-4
TGTGCCAGCAGTTATCCTCCCGCAGCCGCTAATGAAAAACTGTTTTTT
CASSYPPAAANEKLFF
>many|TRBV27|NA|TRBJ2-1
TGTGCCAGCAGTTTATCTAGCGCGCTACCTTTTAATGAGCAGTTCTTC
CASSLSSALPFNEQFF
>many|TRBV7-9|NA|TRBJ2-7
TGTGCCAGCAGCCCACCGACAGGAACCTACGAGCAGTACTTC
CASSPPTGTYEQYF
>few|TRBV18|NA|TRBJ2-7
TGTGCCAGCTCACCTAGCTCGGGCCTCTACGGCGAGCAGTACTTC
CASSPSSGLYGEQYF
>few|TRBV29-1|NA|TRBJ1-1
TGCAGCGTTTCCGGGGAAGTGAACACTGAAGCTTTCTTT
CSVSGEVNTEAFF
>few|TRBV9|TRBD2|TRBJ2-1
TGTGCCAGCACCGCGAGTCAACGTCAGCGGGAGGTCTACAATGAGCAGTTCTTC
CASTASQRQREVYNEQFF
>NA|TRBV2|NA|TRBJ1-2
TGTGCCAGCAGTGAAGGTTATGGCTACACCTTC
CASSEGYGYTF
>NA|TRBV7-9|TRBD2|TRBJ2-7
TGTGCCAGCAGCCCGAATAGCGGGGGGTTCTACGAGCAGTACTTC
CASSPNSGGFYEQYF
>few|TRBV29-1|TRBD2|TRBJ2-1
TGCAGCGTGGAACCCAGGGCCGGGAGGAGCTCCTACAATGAGCAGTTCTTC
CSVEPRAGRSSYNEQFF
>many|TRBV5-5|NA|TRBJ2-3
TGTGCCAGCAGCCGTCAGGGGACCACAGATACGCAGTATTTT
CASSRQGTTDTQYF
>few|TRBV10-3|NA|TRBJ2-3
TGTGCCGTACTACTAGGAGATACGCAGTATTTT
CAVLLGDTQYF
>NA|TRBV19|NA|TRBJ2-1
TGTGCCAGTAGCGGCTTAGCCTACAATGAGCAGTTCTTC
CASSGLAYNEQFF
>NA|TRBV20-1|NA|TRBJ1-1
TGCAGTGCTCGACGGCAGGGCAGCCTGAACACTGAAGCTTTCTTT
CSARRQGSLNTEAFF
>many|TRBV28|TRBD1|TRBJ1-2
TGTGCCAGCAGTTCCGGTGGACAGGGGAACTATGGCTACACCTTC
CASSSGGQGNYGYTF
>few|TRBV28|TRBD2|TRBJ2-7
TGTGCCAGCGTACTCTCGGGGGGTTCCTACGAGCAGTACTTC
CASVLSGGSYEQYF
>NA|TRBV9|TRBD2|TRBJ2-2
TGTGCCAGCAGCACCGGACTAGCCGGGTACACCGGGGAGCTGTTTTTT
CASSTGLAGYTGELFF
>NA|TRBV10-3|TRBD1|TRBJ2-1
TGTGCCATCAGTGAGCTCGACAGGGGGGCCTACAATGAGCAGTTCTTC
CAISELDRGAYNEQFF
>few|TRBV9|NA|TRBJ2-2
TGTGCCAGCAGTGTGGACGGAGCGAACACCGGGGAGCTGTTTTTT
CASSVDGANTGELFF
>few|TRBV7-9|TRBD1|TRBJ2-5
TGTGCCAGCAGCTACAGGGGACAAGAGACCCAGTACTTC
CASSYRGQETQYF
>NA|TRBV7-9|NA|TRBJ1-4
TGTGGGTTAGCAACTAATGAAAAACTGTTTTTT
CGLATNEKLFF
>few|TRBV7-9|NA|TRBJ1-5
TGTGCCAGCAGCGAGGCGAATCAGCCCCAGCATTTT
CASSEANQPQHF